Below, 32 T cell receptor beta chains from the same sample are listed, as sequenced in a study of T cells in localized non-small cell lung cancer. Produced via immunoSEQ multiplex PCR; TCRdb's table is partial and in-frame only. The sample has 25,000 to 30,000 clones, 70% to 90% seen once. The starting material was peripheral blood, obtained before any cancer treatment. These receptors were obtained from a woman aged 18-55 years with stage I lung adenocarcinoma.

V and J are TRBV7-9 and TRBJ2-2, with D maybe TRBD2 (5 bases). There are 14 residues in the CDR3. V dropped 3 bases and J dropped 4 bases, with 9 bases sitting between them. The germline CDR1 and CDR2 sequences are SEHNR and FQNEAQ (reference sequence). CDR3 protein: CASSFVGATGELFF. The CDR3 nucleotides read TGTGCCAGCAGCTTTGTGGGAGCCACCGGGGAGCTGTTTTTT.

The chain joins TRBV28 to TRBJ1-1; D remains ambiguous. Germline-derived CDR1 and CDR2 are MDHEN and SYDVKM. Deletions cut 3 bases from V and 8 bases from J, with 7 bases between. The CDR3 has 11 residues. The CDR3 reads CASSFMAEAFF. In DNA form, the CDR3 reads TGTGCCAGCAGTTTTATGGCCGAAGCTTTCTTT.

The chain employs TRBV19 and TRBJ2-5, with D maybe TRBD2 (6 bases). Germline lookup yields CDR1 LNHDA and CDR2 SQIVND (reference sequence). The CDR3 contains 15 residues. V was shortened by 5 bases and J by 5 bases, with 18 bases between the two germline ends. CDR3 residues: CASSVGGAMGETQYF. CDR3 sequence (DNA): TGTGCCAGTAGTGTAGGAGGGGCGATGGGGGAGACCCAGTACTTC.

V is TRBV18 and J is TRBJ2-3; D is undetermined. The CDR3 runs to 13 residues. Germline lookup yields CDR1 KGHSH and CDR2 LQKENI. The V gene lost 0 bases and the J gene lost 3 bases, with 4 bases spanning the gap. In DNA form, the CDR3 reads TGTGCCAGCTCACCACCTACTACAGATACGCAGTATTTT. Its translation: CASSPPTTDTQYF.

This clone was detected only a few times. The chain couples TRBV7-8 to TRBJ1-5; D uncertain. CDR1 and CDR2 (germline): SGHVS, FQNEAQ. The CDR3 is 13 residues long. V was cut by 1 base and J by 0 bases, with 1 base left in between. The CDR3 spells CASSLVSNQPQHF. The CDR3 nucleotides are TGTGCCAGCAGCTTAGTTAGCAATCAGCCCCAGCATTTT.

CDR3 DNA sequence: TGTGCCAGCAGTGAACTCAAGGGGACAGAAAACACCGGGGAGCTGTTTTTT. Amino acid sequence: CASSELKGTENTGELFF. The genes are TRBV5-4 and TRBJ2-2; 7 nucleotides line up with TRBD1. The CDR3 totals 17 residues. Germline-derived CDR1 and CDR2 are SGHNT and YYREEE (reference sequence). Trimming removed 5 bases from V and 2 bases from J; junction bases left unmatched: 12.

This chain connects TRBV28 to TRBJ1-1, with 8 bases aligning to TRBD1. Germline trimming cut 5 bases from V and 4 bases from J; bases unmatched to any gene: 6. The CDR3 has 14 residues. Germline V lookup: CDR1 MDHEN, CDR2 SYDVKM. Here the CDR3 DNA reads TGTGCCAGCAGTCCCCTCCAGGGGGCCACTGAAGCTTTCTTT. Its protein product is CASSPLQGATEAFF. Full variable domain (outside the CDR3, taken from reference TRBV28 and TRBJ1-1): DVKVTQSSRYLVKRTGEKVFLECVQDMDHENMFWYRQDPGLGLRLIYFSYDVKMKEKGDIPEGYSVSREKKERFSLILESASTNQTSMYLCASSPLQGATEAFFGQGTRLTVV.

This clone has a single count. DNA for the CDR3: TGTGCCTGGAGTGCGGGCGAGTATGGCTACACCTTC. Amino acids: CAWSAGEYGYTF. The genes are TRBV30 and TRBJ1-2; D unresolved. V lost 1 base to trimming and J lost 5 bases, with 8 bases between them. Germline V gene data show CDR1 as GTSNPN and CDR2 as SVGIG (reference sequence). This CDR3 contains 12 residues.

The chain links TRBV4-2 to TRBJ2-1; D not resolved. Germline V gene data show CDR1 as LGHNA and CDR2 as YNFKEQ. This CDR3 has 13 amino acids. V was pared by 0 bases and J by 10 bases, with 10 bases between. CDR3 sequence: CASSQDGRREQFF. Here the CDR3 DNA reads TGTGCCAGCAGCCAAGATGGCAGGCGAGAGCAGTTCTTC.

The chain employs TRBV2 and TRBJ2-5; 7 bases map to TRBD1. This CDR3 has 13 residues. Germline CDR1 SNHLY, CDR2 FYNNEI. V dropped 4 bases and J dropped 7; count of bases not matched to a gene: 6. The CDR3 bases are TGTGCCAGCAGTGGAAACCCAGGGGGGACCCAGTACTTC. It encodes CASSGNPGGTQYF.

The chain carries TRBV5-1 and TRBJ2-3; 8 bases are shared with TRBD2. Germline V gives CDR1 SGHRS, CDR2 YFSETQ. Trimming at V came to 4 bases and at J to 2 bases, leaving 9 bases not matched to a gene. This CDR3 comprises 16 residues. The DNA of the CDR3 is TGCGCCAGCAGCACGGGACTAGGGGACAACACAGATACGCAGTATTTT. This translates into CASSTGLGDNTDTQYF.

The rearrangement links TRBV5-1 to TRBJ2-5; 10 bases map to TRBD1. Trimming at V came to 2 bases and at J to 5 bases, leaving 3 bases not matched to a gene. The germline gives CDR1 SGHRS, CDR2 YFSETQ. This CDR3 is 14 amino acids long. The CDR3 region is CASSFSDRGETQYF. The CDR3, as DNA: TGCGCCAGCAGCTTTTCGGACAGGGGGGAGACCCAGTACTTC.

This chain connects TRBV6-4 to TRBJ1-2; TRBD1 matches 10 bases. Germline V CDR1 and CDR2: MRHNA, SNTAGT. J gave up 0 bases and V 6 bases, and 7 bases lay outside the gene matches. The CDR3 is 16 residues long. This CDR3 reads CASSPGTGVANYGYTF. CDR3 bases: TGTGCCAGCAGCCCCGGGACAGGGGTAGCTAACTATGGCTACACCTTC.

The chain combines TRBV7-9 with TRBJ2-5, with D unresolved. Germline V gene sequence: CDR1 SEHNR, CDR2 FQNEAQ (reference sequence). This CDR3 is built from 14 residues. The germline V and J ends were trimmed by 4 bases and 4 bases, with 13 bases remaining between them. CDR3 sequence reads: CASSSTPGSETQYF. CDR3 coding DNA: TGTGCCAGCAGCTCCACTCCAGGCTCAGAGACCCAGTACTTC. Full variable domain (rest looked up from reference TRBV7-9 and TRBJ2-5): DTGVSQNPRHKITKRGQNVTFRCDPISEHNRLYWYRQTLGQGPEFLTYFQNEAQLEKSRLLSDRFSAERPKGSFSTLEIQRTEQGDSAMYLCASSSTPGSETQYFGPGTRLLVL.

The V and J genes are TRBV27 and TRBJ2-7, with 8 bases identical to TRBD2. V was clipped by 3 bases and J by 4 bases; unmatched bases: 5. The germline gives CDR1 MNHEY, CDR2 SMNVEV (reference sequence). The length of the CDR3 is 14 residues. CDR3 nucleotide sequence: TGTGCCAGCAGTTTCAGCGGGAGCTCGTACGAGCAGTACTTC. Translation: CASSFSGSSYEQYF.

The V call is TRBV7-3, the J call TRBJ2-3; TRBD1 agrees at 10 bases. The CDR3 length is 15 residues. The V and J ends lost 4 bases and 4 bases, in that order; junction bases with no gene match: 5. CDR1 and CDR2 from the germline V gene are SGHTA and FQGTGA. CDR3 DNA: TGTGCCAGCAGCTCTTCCGGACAGGGGGCAGATACGCAGTATTTT. Its protein product is CASSSSGQGADTQYF.

This chain connects TRBV5-4 to TRBJ1-1, with D unclear. Per the germline V gene, CDR1 is SGHNT and CDR2 is YYREEE (reference sequence). Between the trimmed V and J ends, which lost 2 bases and 6 bases, there was a span of 11 bases. The length of the CDR3 is 13 residues. The CDR3 reads CASSFNRIPEAFF. CDR3 bases: TGTGCCAGCAGCTTTAATAGGATTCCTGAAGCTTTCTTT.

This chain's CDR3 is CASSVAPDRASEQYF. The CDR3 DNA follows: TGTGCCAGCAGCGTAGCCCCCGACAGGGCCAGCGAGCAGTACTTC. This rearrangement joins TRBV9 to TRBJ2-7; 7 bases map to TRBD1. Germline CDR1 is SGDLS and CDR2 is YYNGEE. V lost 0 bases and J lost 6; bases outside the gene matches: 9. The CDR3 spans 15 residues.

The chain links TRBV28 to TRBJ1-2; D gene unclear. The CDR3 runs to 12 residues. Germline V gene sequence: CDR1 MDHEN, CDR2 SYDVKM. Trimming took 6 bases from V and 6 from J, leaving 11 bases between them. The DNA of the CDR3 is TGTGCCAGCAGACAGCCACTGGATGGCTACACCTTC. Translating gives CASRQPLDGYTF.

This chain connects TRBV2 to TRBJ1-1; no firm D call. CDR1 and CDR2 (germline): SNHLY, FYNNEI. V was pared by 5 bases and J by 8 bases, with 12 bases between. This CDR3 region has 12 residues. The CDR3 DNA sequence: TGTGCCAGCAGTACTCAGGATACAGAAGCTTTCTTT. Translation gives CASSTQDTEAFF.

This clone appeared once. The chain has TRBV7-6 and TRBJ1-5; 9 bases match TRBD1. The junction had 5 bases not matched to a gene; V was cut back by 5 bases and J by 3 bases. This CDR3 comprises 15 residues. Germline assignment: CDR1 SGHVS and CDR2 FNYEAQ. CDR3 nucleotide sequence: TGTGCCAGCAGCCTTGACAGGGGGATCAATCAGCCCCAGCATTTT. It encodes CASSLDRGINQPQHF.

V usage is TRBV9 and J usage is TRBJ1-5; D gene unclear. Germline V gene lookup returns CDR1 SGDLS and CDR2 YYNGEE. Trimming took off 0 bases at V and 6 bases at J, with 13 bases between the two ends. This CDR3 has 15 residues. The CDR3 here is CASSVAGGQVQPQHF. The CDR3 coding sequence is TGTGCCAGCAGCGTAGCTGGTGGTCAGGTTCAGCCCCAGCATTTT.

The J gene is TRBJ2-5, the V gene TRBV5-1; unclear D gene. The germline gives CDR1 SGHRS, CDR2 YFSETQ. CDR3 length equals 14 residues. Trimming pared 5 bases from V and 0 bases from J, leaving 11 bases between. Here the CDR3 reads CASRLGRNQETQYF. CDR3 in DNA: TGCGCCAGCAGATTAGGACGGAACCAAGAGACCCAGTACTTC. Full variable domain (remainder filled in from reference TRBV5-1 and TRBJ2-5): KAGVTQTPRYLIKTRGQQVTLSCSPISGHRSVSWYQQTPGQGLQFLFEYFSETQRNKGNFPGRFSGRQFSNSRSEMNVSTLELGDSALYLCASRLGRNQETQYFGPGTRLLVL.

J is TRBJ2-5 and V is TRBV11-3; maybe TRBD2 (6 bases). CDR3 length: 13 residues. V lost 3 bases, J lost 5 bases, and 10 bases lay in between. Germline V gives CDR1 SGHNT, CDR2 YENEEA. CDR3 sequence (DNA): TGTGCCAGCAGCTTTTCGGGGGACGAGACCCAGTACTTC. This gives the protein CASSFSGDETQYF.

The table lists this clone with a count of one. The chain couples TRBV21-1 to TRBJ2-7; TRBD2, the table's D call, was not compared with the DNA. TRBV21-1 is marked as a pseudogene. The CDR3 has 15 residues. The CDR3 DNA reads as TGTGCCAGCAGCAAGGGCGGCGGGACCACCTACGAGCAGTACTTC. Translation: CASSKGGGTTYEQYF.

This clone was observed once. The V call is TRBV5-6, the J call TRBJ2-7; D might be TRBD1 (6 bases). CDR1 and CDR2 (germline): SGHDT, YYEEEE. CDR3 length: 15 residues. Trimming shortened V by 4 bases and J by 2 bases, and 16 bases separated the two germline ends. This chain's CDR3 is CASSKGWSGAYEQYF. As DNA, the CDR3 is TGTGCCAGCAGCAAGGGTTGGTCAGGGGCCTACGAGCAGTACTTC. The full variable domain, completed using reference TRBV5-6 and TRBJ2-7, is DAGVTQSPTHLIKTRGQQVTLRCSPKSGHDTVSWYQQALGQGPQFIFQYYEEEERQRGNFPDRFSGHQFPNYSSELNVNALLLGDSALYLCASSKGWSGAYEQYFGPGTRLTVT.

The chain carries TRBV7-8 and TRBJ2-3, with D uncertain. V was shortened by 1 base and J by 3 bases, with 14 bases between the two germline ends. The CDR3 has 16 residues. Germline V gene data show CDR1 as SGHVS and CDR2 as FQNEAQ. CDR3 residues: CASSLVVDPVTDTQYF. The CDR3 nucleotides are TGTGCCAGCAGCTTAGTGGTGGACCCCGTGACAGATACGCAGTATTTT.

The chain uses TRBV2 and TRBJ2-7; 7 positions match TRBD1. V gave up 8 bases and J gave up 0 bases; unmatched junction bases: 4. CDR3 length: 13 residues. Germline CDR1 and CDR2: SNHLY and FYNNEI. CDR3 sequence (DNA): TGTGCCAGCCGAGGGACAGACTCCTACGAGCAGTACTTC. This translates into CASRGTDSYEQYF.

The CDR3 DNA reads TGCGCCAGCAGCTTGTACCCGAACAGGGGGTCGAACACCGGGGAGCTGTTTTTT. Encoded protein: CASSLYPNRGSNTGELFF. The chain recombines TRBV5-1 with TRBJ2-2; 8 bases are a match to TRBD1. This CDR3 is 18 amino acids long. V was clipped by 1 base and J by 0 bases; unmatched bases: 8. Germline assignment: CDR1 SGHRS and CDR2 YFSETQ.

This chain links TRBV11-2 with TRBJ2-2; possibly TRBD2 for D (7 bases). The CDR3 runs 17 residues. With 5 bases removed from V and 5 bases from J, the gap between germline ends came to 21 bases. In germline, CDR1 is SGHAT, CDR2 FQNNGV. The CDR3 here is CASSTDGLGGETGELFF. The CDR3 coding sequence is TGTGCCAGCAGCACAGACGGACTAGGGGGGGAGACCGGGGAGCTGTTTTTT.

Only a few counts were recorded for this clone. J is TRBJ1-3 and V is TRBV11-3; perhaps TRBD1 as D (6 bases). The germline V gene has CDR1 SGHNT and CDR2 YENEEA. The CDR3 extends over 12 amino acids. The V gene lost 3 bases and the J gene lost 14 bases, with 14 bases spanning the gap. CDR3 bases: TGTGCCAGCAGCTTCGGACAGCCTCCCGTATATTTT. Translation gives CASSFGQPPVYF.

The chain employs TRBV30 and TRBJ1-2; tentative D call: TRBD1 (5 bases). Trimming left V 3 bases short and J 8 bases short, with 10 bases between. The germline V gene encodes CDR1 GTSNPN and CDR2 SVGIG (reference sequence). The CDR3 has 11 residues. CDR3 region: CAWSRRGGYTF. CDR3 DNA sequence: TGTGCCTGGAGCCGCCGGGGGGGCTACACCTTC.